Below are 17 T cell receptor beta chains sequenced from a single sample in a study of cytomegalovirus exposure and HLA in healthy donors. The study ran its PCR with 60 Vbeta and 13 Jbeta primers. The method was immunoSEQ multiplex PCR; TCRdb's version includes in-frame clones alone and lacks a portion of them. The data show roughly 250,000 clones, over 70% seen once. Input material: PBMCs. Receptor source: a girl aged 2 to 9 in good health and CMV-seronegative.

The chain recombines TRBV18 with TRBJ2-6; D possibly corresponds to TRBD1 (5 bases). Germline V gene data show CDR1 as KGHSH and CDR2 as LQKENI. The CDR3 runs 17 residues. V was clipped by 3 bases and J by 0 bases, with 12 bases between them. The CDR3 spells CASSPGQPHSGANVLTF. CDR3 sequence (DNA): TGTGCCAGCTCACCGGGGCAGCCCCACTCTGGGGCCAACGTCCTGACTTTC.

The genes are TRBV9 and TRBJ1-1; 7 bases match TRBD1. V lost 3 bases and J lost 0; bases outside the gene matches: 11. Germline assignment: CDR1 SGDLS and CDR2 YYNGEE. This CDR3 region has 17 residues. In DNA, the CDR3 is TGTGCCAGCAGCGCCCTCGGACAGGAGACGATGAACACTGAAGCTTTCTTT. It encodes CASSALGQETMNTEAFF. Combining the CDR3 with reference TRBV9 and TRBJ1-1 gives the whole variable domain DSGVTQTPKHLITATGQRVTLRCSPRSGDLSVYWYQQSLDQGLQFLIQYYNGEERAKGNILERFSAQQFPDLHSELNLSSLELGDSALYFCASSALGQETMNTEAFFGQGTRLTVV.

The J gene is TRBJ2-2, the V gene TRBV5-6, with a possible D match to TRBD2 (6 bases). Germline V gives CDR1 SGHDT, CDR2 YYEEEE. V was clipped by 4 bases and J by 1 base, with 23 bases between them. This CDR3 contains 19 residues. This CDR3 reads CASSQLRDWDFMNTGELFF. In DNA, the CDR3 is TGTGCCAGCAGCCAACTCCGGGACTGGGATTTCATGAACACCGGGGAGCTGTTTTTT.

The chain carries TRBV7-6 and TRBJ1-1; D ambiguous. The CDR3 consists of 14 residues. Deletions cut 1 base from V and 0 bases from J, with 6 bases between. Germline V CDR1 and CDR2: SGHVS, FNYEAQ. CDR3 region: CASSLVWLNTEAFF. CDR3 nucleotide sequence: TGTGCCAGCAGCTTAGTTTGGCTGAACACTGAAGCTTTCTTT.

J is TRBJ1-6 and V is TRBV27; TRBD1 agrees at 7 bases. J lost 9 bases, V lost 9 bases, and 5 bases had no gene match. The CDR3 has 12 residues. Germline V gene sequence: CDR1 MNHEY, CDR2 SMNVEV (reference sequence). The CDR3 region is CASTGVGSPLHF. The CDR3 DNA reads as TGTGCCAGTACAGGGGTCGGTTCACCCCTCCACTTT.

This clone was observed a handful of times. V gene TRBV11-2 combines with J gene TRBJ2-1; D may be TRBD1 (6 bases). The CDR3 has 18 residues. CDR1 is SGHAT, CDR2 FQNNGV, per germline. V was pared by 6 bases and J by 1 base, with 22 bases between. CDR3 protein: CASSPGTTSSWSYNEQFF. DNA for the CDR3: TGTGCCAGCAGTCCCGGGACAACTTCTAGCTGGTCCTACAATGAGCAGTTCTTC.

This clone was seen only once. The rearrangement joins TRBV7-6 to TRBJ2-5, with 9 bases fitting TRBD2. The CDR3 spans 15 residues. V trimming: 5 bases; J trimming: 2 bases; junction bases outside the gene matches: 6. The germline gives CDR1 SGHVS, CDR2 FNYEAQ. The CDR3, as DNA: TGTGCCAGCAGCCGGGGACTAGCCAAACAAGAGACCCAGTACTTC. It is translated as CASSRGLAKQETQYF. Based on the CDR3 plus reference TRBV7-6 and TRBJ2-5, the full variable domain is GAGVSQSPRYKVTKRGQDVALRCDPISGHVSLYWYRQALGQGPEFLTYFNYEAQQDKSGLPNDRFSAERPEGSISTLTIQRTEQRDSAMYRCASSRGLAKQETQYFGPGTRLLVL.

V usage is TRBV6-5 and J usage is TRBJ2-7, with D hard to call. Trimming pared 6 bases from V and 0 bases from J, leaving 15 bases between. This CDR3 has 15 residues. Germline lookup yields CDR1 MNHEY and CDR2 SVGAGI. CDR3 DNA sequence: TGTGCCAGCAGCCTCGGCCTGGGCAGCTCCTACGAGCAGTACTTC. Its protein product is CASSLGLGSSYEQYF.

CDR3 sequence: CASSPTTGVQETQYF. Written as DNA, the CDR3 is TGTGCCAGCAGCCCTACCACCGGGGTCCAAGAGACCCAGTACTTC. This chain uses TRBV28 with TRBJ2-5, with a tentative D call TRBD2 (5 bases). The length of the CDR3 is 15 residues. V lost 6 bases and J 1 base, leaving 15 bases between the germline ends. Germline CDR1 is MDHEN and CDR2 is SYDVKM.

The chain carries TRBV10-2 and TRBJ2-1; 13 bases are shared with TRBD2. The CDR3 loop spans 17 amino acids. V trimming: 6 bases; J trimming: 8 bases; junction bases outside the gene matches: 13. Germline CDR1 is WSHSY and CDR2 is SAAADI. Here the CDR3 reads CASSRTSGRSWFDEQFF. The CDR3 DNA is TGCGCCAGCAGCCGGACTAGCGGGAGATCTTGGTTCGATGAGCAGTTCTTC.

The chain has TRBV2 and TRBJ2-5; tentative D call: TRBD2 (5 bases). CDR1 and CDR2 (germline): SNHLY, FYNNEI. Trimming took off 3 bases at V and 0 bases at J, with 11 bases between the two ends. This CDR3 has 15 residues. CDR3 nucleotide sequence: TGTGCCAGCAGTGACGGACTCATGTACCAAGAGACCCAGTACTTC. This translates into CASSDGLMYQETQYF.

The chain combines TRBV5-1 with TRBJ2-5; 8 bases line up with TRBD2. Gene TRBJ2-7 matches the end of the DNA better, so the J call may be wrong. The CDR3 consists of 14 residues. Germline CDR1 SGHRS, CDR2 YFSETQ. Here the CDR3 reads CASSLSSGTYEQYF. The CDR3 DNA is TGCGCCAGCAGCTTGAGTAGCGGGACCTACGAGCAGTACTTC.

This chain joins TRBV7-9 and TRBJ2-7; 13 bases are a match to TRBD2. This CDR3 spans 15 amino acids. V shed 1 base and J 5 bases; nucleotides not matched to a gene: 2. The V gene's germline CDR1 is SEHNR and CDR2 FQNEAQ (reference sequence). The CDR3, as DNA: TGTGCCAGCAGCTTAGGGACTAGCGGGGGAAACGAGCAGTACTTC. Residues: CASSLGTSGGNEQYF.

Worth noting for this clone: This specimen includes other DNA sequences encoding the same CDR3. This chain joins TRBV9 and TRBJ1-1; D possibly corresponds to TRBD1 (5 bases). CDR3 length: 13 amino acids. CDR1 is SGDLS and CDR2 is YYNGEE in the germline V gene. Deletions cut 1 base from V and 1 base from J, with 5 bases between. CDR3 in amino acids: CASSVTGNTEAFF. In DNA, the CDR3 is TGTGCCAGCAGCGTAACAGGGAACACTGAAGCTTTCTTT. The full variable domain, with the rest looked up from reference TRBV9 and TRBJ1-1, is DSGVTQTPKHLITATGQRVTLRCSPRSGDLSVYWYQQSLDQGLQFLIQYYNGEERAKGNILERFSAQQFPDLHSELNLSSLELGDSALYFCASSVTGNTEAFFGQGTRLTVV.

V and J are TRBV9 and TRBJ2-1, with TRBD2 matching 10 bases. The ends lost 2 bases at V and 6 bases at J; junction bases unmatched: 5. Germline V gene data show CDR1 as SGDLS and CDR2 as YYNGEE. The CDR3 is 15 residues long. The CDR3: CASSVASGRGNEQFF. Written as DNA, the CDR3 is TGTGCCAGCAGCGTTGCTAGCGGGAGAGGCAATGAGCAGTTCTTC.

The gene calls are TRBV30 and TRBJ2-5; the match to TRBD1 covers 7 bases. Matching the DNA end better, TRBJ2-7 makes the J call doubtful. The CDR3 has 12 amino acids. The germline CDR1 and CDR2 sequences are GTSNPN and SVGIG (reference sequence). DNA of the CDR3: TGTGCCTGGAGAGGGGACAGACACGAGCAGTACTTC. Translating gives CAWRGDRHEQYF.

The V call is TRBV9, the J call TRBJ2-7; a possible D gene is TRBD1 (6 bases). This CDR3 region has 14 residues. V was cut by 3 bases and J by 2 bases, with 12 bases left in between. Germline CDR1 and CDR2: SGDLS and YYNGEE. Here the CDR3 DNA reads TGTGCCAGCAGCGCCGGAGCAGGGGCCTACGAGCAGTACTTC. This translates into CASSAGAGAYEQYF.